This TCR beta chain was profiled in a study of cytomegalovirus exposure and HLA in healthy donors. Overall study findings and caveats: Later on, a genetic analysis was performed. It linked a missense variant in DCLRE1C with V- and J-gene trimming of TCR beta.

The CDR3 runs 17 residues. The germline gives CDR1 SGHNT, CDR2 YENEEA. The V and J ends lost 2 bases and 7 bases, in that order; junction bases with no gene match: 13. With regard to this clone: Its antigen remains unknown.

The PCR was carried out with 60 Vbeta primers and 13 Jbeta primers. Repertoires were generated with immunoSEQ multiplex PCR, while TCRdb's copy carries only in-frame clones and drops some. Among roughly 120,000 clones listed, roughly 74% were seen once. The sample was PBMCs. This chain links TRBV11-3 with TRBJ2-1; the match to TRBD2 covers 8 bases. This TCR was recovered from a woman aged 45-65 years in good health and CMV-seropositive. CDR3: CASSLRSKRGPDNEQFF. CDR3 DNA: TGTGCCAGCAGCTTACGATCGAAGCGGGGGCCCGATAATGAGCAGTTCTTC.